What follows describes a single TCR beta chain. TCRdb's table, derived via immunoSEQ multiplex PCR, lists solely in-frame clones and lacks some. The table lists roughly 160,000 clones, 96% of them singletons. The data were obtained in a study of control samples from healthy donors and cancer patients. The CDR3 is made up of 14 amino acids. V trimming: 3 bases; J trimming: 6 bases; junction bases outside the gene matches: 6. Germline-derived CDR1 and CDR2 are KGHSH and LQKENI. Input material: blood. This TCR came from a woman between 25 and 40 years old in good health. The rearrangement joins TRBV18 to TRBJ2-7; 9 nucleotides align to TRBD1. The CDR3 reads CASSPDRGAGEQYF. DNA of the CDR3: TGTGCCAGCTCACCGGACAGGGGAGCTGGCGAGCAGTACTTC.